The text below deals with one TCR beta chain. Its target is unknown. CDR1 SNHLY and CDR2 FYNNEI come from the germline V gene. The CDR3 spans 16 residues. The V end lost 9 bases, the J end lost 6 bases, and 25 bases lay between the germline ends. The entry originates in a study of cytomegalovirus exposure and HLA in healthy donors. Study-wide points: The study flagged approximately 180 TCR beta chains as cytomegalovirus-associated. Some public TCRs appeared in many individuals, while most sequences were rare.

TCRdb's table, derived via immunoSEQ multiplex PCR, lists solely in-frame clones and lacks some. The sample contains about 130,000 clones, about 90% of which appear only once. The donors were in the approximately 120-subject validation cohort; that cohort was separate from the roughly 730-subject first cohort. The chain uses TRBV2 and TRBJ2-3, with D possibly TRBD2 on 8 matching bases. The source is a woman in her thirties in good health and CMV-seropositive. Sequencing used PBMCs. CDR3 coding DNA: TGTGCCAGTAGCGGGATTACAGGGGCCTTTCTGGATACGCAGTATTTT. Encoded protein: CASSGITGAFLDTQYF. The full variable domain, its missing parts supplied by reference TRBV2 and TRBJ2-3, is EPEVTQTPSHQVTQMGQEVILRCVPISNHLYFYWYRQILGQKVEFLVSFYNNEISEKSEIFDDQFSVERPDGSNFTLKIRSTKLEDSAMYFCASSGITGAFLDTQYFGPGTRLTVL.